The 5 T cell receptor beta chains given below trace back to one sample, sequenced in a study of metastatic and nonmetastatic thyroid tumors. TCRdb reprocessed the PCR reads using MiXCR. The sample shows roughly 10,000 clones, about 20% of them seen only once. Every patient was untreated before thyroid surgery. Sequences were obtained from adjacent normal tissue. The receptors here all came from a female donor with papillary thyroid cancer or a benign thyroid nodule (not recorded which). Some clones in this sample may be carry-over from other donors' samples.

In its sample, this clone was seen a few times. The chain has TRBV6-5 and TRBJ1-1; no clear D. V dropped 2 bases and J dropped 3 bases, with 4 bases sitting between them. Looked up from germline, CDR1 is MNHEY and CDR2 is SVGAGI. This CDR3 is built from 12 residues. CDR3 loop: CASSYVDTEAFF. In nucleotides, the CDR3 is TGTGCCAGCAGTTACGTGGACACTGAAGCTTTCTTT.

The chain couples TRBV20-1 to TRBJ1-6; 7 bases are a match to TRBD1. Germline CDR1 is DFQATT and CDR2 is SNEGSKA (reference sequence). The junction had 12 bases not matched to a gene; V was cut back by 7 bases and J by 9 bases. The CDR3 contains 14 residues. The CDR3 protein is CSGLARGRVSPLHF. CDR3 DNA: TGCAGTGGGTTGGCCAGGGGGAGGGTTTCACCCCTCCACTTT.

This clone was seen a handful of times. The rearrangement uses TRBV6-4 and TRBJ1-2, with D hard to call. The germline V gene encodes CDR1 MRHNA and CDR2 SNTAGT. The CDR3 is made up of 11 amino acids. Trimming pared 4 bases from V and 4 bases from J, leaving 4 bases between. This CDR3 is CASSVGYGYTF. CDR3 coding DNA: TGTGCCAGCAGTGTAGGCTATGGCTACACCTTC.

This clone was recorded many times. V gene TRBV5-4 combines with J gene TRBJ1-2; 7 bases are shared with TRBD1. The CDR3 covers 14 residues. CDR1 and CDR2 (germline): SGHNT, YYREEE (reference sequence). Trimming took 3 bases from V and 3 from J; bases not matched to a gene: 5. The chain's CDR3 is CASSWDSSDYGYTF. In DNA, the CDR3 is TGTGCCAGCAGCTGGGACAGCAGCGACTATGGCTACACCTTC.

This clone was seen ten or more times. The rearrangement links TRBV15 to TRBJ2-2, with a tentative D call TRBD2 (6 bases). Germline values: CDR1 LNHNV, CDR2 YYDKDF (reference sequence). This CDR3 is built from 17 residues. Trimming shortened V by 5 bases and J by 0 bases, and 16 bases separated the two germline ends. This CDR3 reads CATSRHPTRANTGELFF. The CDR3 nucleotides are TGTGCCACCAGCCGACACCCGACTAGGGCGAACACCGGGGAGCTGTTTTTT.